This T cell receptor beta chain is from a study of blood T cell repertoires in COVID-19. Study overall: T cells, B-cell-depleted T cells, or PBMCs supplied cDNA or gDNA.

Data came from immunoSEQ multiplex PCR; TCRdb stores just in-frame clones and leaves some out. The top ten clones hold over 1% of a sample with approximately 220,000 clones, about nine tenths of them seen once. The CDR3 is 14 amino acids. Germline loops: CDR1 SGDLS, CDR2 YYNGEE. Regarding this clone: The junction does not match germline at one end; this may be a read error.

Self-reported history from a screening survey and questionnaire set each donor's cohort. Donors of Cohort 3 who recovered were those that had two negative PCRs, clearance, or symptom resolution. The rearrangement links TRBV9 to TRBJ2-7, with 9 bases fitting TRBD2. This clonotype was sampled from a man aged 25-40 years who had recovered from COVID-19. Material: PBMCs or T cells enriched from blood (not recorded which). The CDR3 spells CASSVMLAGYFLNF. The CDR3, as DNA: TGTGCCAGCAGCGTGATGCTAGCGGGGTATTTTTTGAACTTC.